Listed below are T cell receptor beta chains from one sample, sequenced in a study of a mutant IDH1 vaccine in newly diagnosed glioma. No antigen has been assigned to these receptors. Repertoires were generated with immunoSEQ multiplex PCR, while TCRdb's copy carries only in-frame clones and drops some. The sample holds around 41,000 clones, around 79% seen once. The specimen was PBMCs, collected from a glioma patient whose treatment included an IDH1 peptide vaccine. The source is a woman aged 40 to 49 with glioma. Some clones in this sample may be carry-over from other donors' samples. The CDR3 runs from the conserved cysteine through the conserved F or W. A D gene is named only where the DNA matches it firmly. Size tells how often a clone was seen (once, few, many) or the class of an expanded clone, and some rows leave it out.

V: TRBV4-1
size: .
D: TRBD2
J: TRBJ2-7
DNA: TGCGCCAGCAGCTACAGCGGGAGTGGGTACGAGCAGTACTTC
CDR3: CASSYSGSGYEQYF

V: TRBV7-2
size: .
D: .
J: TRBJ1-5
DNA: TGTGCCAGCAGCTTAGAAGGGGTTCAGCCCCAGCATTTT
CDR3: CASSLEGVQPQHF

V: TRBV7-9
size: large
D: .
J: TRBJ1-4
DNA: TGTGCCAGCAGCTCAACGGCCTCGAGGGGATGGGAAAAACTGTTTTTT
CDR3: CASSSTASRGWEKLFF

V: TRBV18
size: .
D: .
J: TRBJ2-3
DNA: TGTGCCAGCTCACCAGAAGTCCAGTTGGATACGCAGTATTTT
CDR3: CASSPEVQLDTQYF

V: TRBV6-4
size: .
D: .
J: TRBJ1-1
DNA: TGTGCCAGCAGTGACTCCGGGGGAGAGGGATGGAGAGCTTTCTTT
CDR3: CASSDSGGEGWRAFF

V: TRBV19
size: few
D: .
J: TRBJ1-2
DNA: TGTGCCAGTAGTCCGCTGGGGGGGCACTATGGCTACACCTTC
CDR3: CASSPLGGHYGYTF

V: TRBV9
size: .
D: TRBD2
J: TRBJ2-2
DNA: TGTGCCAGCAGCCGCGGGGCTAGCGGGGCGAGGAACACCGGGGAGCTGTTTTTT
CDR3: CASSRGASGARNTGELFF

V: TRBV7-9
size: .
D: .
J: TRBJ1-2
DNA: TGTGCCAGCAGCTTTACTGTAGGCTACACCTTC
CDR3: CASSFTVGYTF

V: TRBV5-1
size: few
D: .
J: TRBJ1-4
DNA: TGCGCCAGCAGCTTGGGGGGGTCTAATGAAAAACTGTTTTTT
CDR3: CASSLGGSNEKLFF

V: TRBV7-8
size: .
D: .
J: TRBJ1-1
DNA: TGTGCCAGCAGTTGGGCGCGGGGGGGGAACACTGAAGCTTTCTTT
CDR3: CASSWARGGNTEAFF

V: TRBV5-6
size: .
D: .
J: TRBJ1-2
DNA: TGTGCCAGCGCCATGGTCGGCTATGGCTACACCTTC
CDR3: CASAMVGYGYTF

V: TRBV13
size: .
D: .
J: TRBJ2-3
DNA: TGTGCCAGCAGCACCGGGTCTCTAACAGATACGCAGTATTTT
CDR3: CASSTGSLTDTQYF

V: TRBV30
size: .
D: TRBD1
J: TRBJ1-5
DNA: TGTGCCTGGAGTACGACAGGGAGACAGCCCCAGCATTTT
CDR3: CAWSTTGRQPQHF

V: TRBV6-5
size: .
D: TRBD1
J: TRBJ2-2
DNA: TGTGCCAGCATCATGACAGGGGGGGACACCGGGGAGCTGTTTTTT
CDR3: CASIMTGGDTGELFF

V: TRBV9
size: .
D: .
J: TRBJ1-5
DNA: TGTGCCAGCAGCGCACAGGCCTATCAGCCCCAGCATTTT
CDR3: CASSAQAYQPQHF

V: TRBV5-1
size: .
D: .
J: TRBJ2-7
DNA: TGCGCCAGCAGGCGGGAATACGAGCAGTACTTC
CDR3: CASRREYEQYF

V: TRBV6-1
size: .
D: .
J: TRBJ2-7
DNA: TGTGCCAGCAGTGCACGGGACGGACCCTACGAGCAGTACTTC
CDR3: CASSARDGPYEQYF

V: TRBV7-9
size: .
D: .
J: TRBJ1-1
DNA: TGTGCCAGCAGCTTAGGAACTGAAGCTTTCTTT
CDR3: CASSLGTEAFF

V: TRBV7-7
size: few
D: .
J: TRBJ2-3
DNA: TGTGCTAGCAGCGCGAGTCACGGGAGAGCGGAAGATACGCAGTATTTT
CDR3: CASSASHGRAEDTQYF

V: TRBV30
size: .
D: TRBD1
J: TRBJ1-2
DNA: TGTGCCTTTAATCCCAGGGACAGGGCTAACTATGGCTACACCTTC
CDR3: CAFNPRDRANYGYTF

V: TRBV27
size: .
D: .
J: TRBJ1-1
DNA: TGTGCCAGCAGTTTTACCTTGGACACTGAAGCTTTCTTT
CDR3: CASSFTLDTEAFF

V: TRBV19
size: .
D: TRBD1
J: TRBJ2-7
DNA: TGTGCCAGTAGTACAGGGACAGGGGGCGAGCAGTACTTC
CDR3: CASSTGTGGEQYF

V: TRBV5-6
size: .
D: TRBD1
J: TRBJ1-2
DNA: TGTGCCAGCAGCCTAACAGGGACAGGGCACTATGGCTACACCTTC
CDR3: CASSLTGTGHYGYTF

V: TRBV19
size: few
D: .
J: TRBJ1-1
DNA: TGTGCCAGTACCTCTCAGGATTTGGCTTTCTTT
CDR3: CASTSQDLAFF

V: TRBV4-1
size: .
D: TRBD2
J: TRBJ2-1
DNA: TGCGCCAGCAGCCAAGGGTGGGCTAGCGGGGGTATGAATGAGCAGTTCTTC
CDR3: CASSQGWASGGMNEQFF

V: TRBV7-2
size: few
D: .
J: TRBJ1-1
DNA: TGTGCCAGCAGCCCACAGGGCACTGAAGCTTTCTTT
CDR3: CASSPQGTEAFF

V: TRBV4-3
size: .
D: .
J: TRBJ1-4
DNA: TGCGCCAGCAGCGTCTCCGGGACGGCAACTAATGAAAAACTGTTTTTT
CDR3: CASSVSGTATNEKLFF

V: TRBV7-9
size: .
D: TRBD1
J: TRBJ1-2
DNA: TGTGCCAGCAGCTTAGCTCCCCTCATCCGACAGGGGGCGTCCTATGGCTACACCTTC
CDR3: CASSLAPLIRQGASYGYTF

V: TRBV5-1
size: .
D: TRBD2
J: TRBJ2-2
DNA: TGCGCCAGCAGCTTAGGTATAGCGGGAGGGCCGACCACCGGGGAGCTGTTTTTT
CDR3: CASSLGIAGGPTTGELFF

V: TRBV7-9
size: .
D: .
J: TRBJ1-5
DNA: TGTGCCAGCAGCTTAGACAATCAGCCCCAGCATTTT
CDR3: CASSLDNQPQHF

V: TRBV5-5
size: .
D: .
J: TRBJ1-3
DNA: TGTGCCAGCAGCCGGGTAGATGGAAACACCATATATTTT
CDR3: CASSRVDGNTIYF

V: TRBV18
size: few
D: .
J: TRBJ1-6
DNA: TGTGCCAGCTCACCACCGGGTTCACCCCTCCACTTT
CDR3: CASSPPGSPLHF

V: TRBV5-5
size: .
D: .
J: TRBJ1-1
DNA: TGTGCCAGCAGGACGGTTTCGGTGATCGGGAACACTGAAGCTTTCTTT
CDR3: CASRTVSVIGNTEAFF

V: TRBV10-3
size: once
D: TRBD1
J: TRBJ1-2
DNA: TGTGCCATCAGTTCGGGGGACAGCGGCTACACCTTC
CDR3: CAISSGDSGYTF

V: TRBV5-1
size: .
D: .
J: TRBJ1-5
DNA: TGCGCCAGCAGCTTGGCGGGTGCGGGGGGCCTGCATTTT
CDR3: CASSLAGAGGLHF

V: TRBV20-1
size: few
D: .
J: TRBJ1-3
DNA: TGCAGTGCTCTGTCTGGAAACACCATATATTTT
CDR3: CSALSGNTIYF

V: TRBV29-1
size: .
D: TRBD2
J: TRBJ2-7
DNA: TGCAGCTCCCGGGACCCCCAGCGGGAACAGTACTTC
CDR3: CSSRDPQREQYF

V: TRBV5-5
size: .
D: .
J: TRBJ1-2
DNA: TGTGCCAGCAGCTTGGCCGGGGAGGCTTACTATGGCTACACCTTC
CDR3: CASSLAGEAYYGYTF

V: TRBV6-5
size: .
D: TRBD1
J: TRBJ1-3
DNA: TGTGCCAGCAGTTCTCTGACAGGGGCCTCTGGAAACACCATATATTTT
CDR3: CASSSLTGASGNTIYF

V: TRBV7-2
size: .
D: TRBD1
J: TRBJ1-2
DNA: TGTGCCAGCAGCTTAGGCAGGGGGGTCTATGGCTACACCTTC
CDR3: CASSLGRGVYGYTF

V: TRBV4-1
size: once
D: TRBD2
J: TRBJ2-5
DNA: TGCGCCAGCAGCCAAGAAGAGCGGGGACAAGAGACCCAGTACTTC
CDR3: CASSQEERGQETQYF

V: TRBV5-6
size: .
D: .
J: TRBJ1-4
DNA: TGTGCCAGCAGCTTGGAAGGGGATGAAAAACTGTTTTTT
CDR3: CASSLEGDEKLFF

V: TRBV7-2
size: .
D: .
J: TRBJ1-1
DNA: TGTGCCAGCAGCGCGGACAGGAACACTGAAGCTTTCTTT
CDR3: CASSADRNTEAFF

V: TRBV2
size: .
D: .
J: TRBJ2-7
DNA: TGTGCCAGCAGTGAGCGGCGGACCTGGACCTACGAGCAGTACTTC
CDR3: CASSERRTWTYEQYF

V: TRBV4-2
size: .
D: .
J: TRBJ2-5
DNA: TGTGCCAGCAGCCAAGAGAAGGGGAGGACCCAGTACTTC
CDR3: CASSQEKGRTQYF

V: TRBV6-5
size: .
D: .
J: TRBJ1-1
DNA: TGTGCCAGCAGTAAAACCGGGACATGGACTGAAGCTTTCTTT
CDR3: CASSKTGTWTEAFF

V: TRBV11-2
size: medium-sized
D: .
J: TRBJ2-7
DNA: TGTGCCAGCAGCCCGGCGGGACTCTTCAGCTCCTACGAGCAGTACTTC
CDR3: CASSPAGLFSSYEQYF

V: TRBV6-5
size: .
D: TRBD1
J: TRBJ1-1
DNA: TGTGCCAGCATCGACAGGGGAGGGAACACTGAAGCTTTCTTT
CDR3: CASIDRGGNTEAFF

V: TRBV4-3
size: .
D: .
J: TRBJ2-2
DNA: TGCGCCAGCAGCCAAGGGAGGGTCGCGAACACCGGGGAGCTGTTTTTT
CDR3: CASSQGRVANTGELFF

V: TRBV6-1
size: few
D: TRBD1
J: TRBJ2-7
DNA: TGTGCCAGCAGTGAGCGCCCTGGACAGGGGTTCGGCGAGCAGTACTTC
CDR3: CASSERPGQGFGEQYF

V: TRBV7-7
size: .
D: .
J: TRBJ2-1
DNA: TGTGCTAGCAGCTTGTCCCGGGACATAAGCTCCTACAATGAGCAGTTCTTC
CDR3: CASSLSRDISSYNEQFF

V: TRBV5-6
size: .
D: .
J: TRBJ2-7
DNA: TGTGCCAGCAGCTTGGGAGGGAGAAACGAGCAGTACTTC
CDR3: CASSLGGRNEQYF

V: TRBV7-2
size: .
D: .
J: TRBJ2-2
DNA: TGTGCCAGCAGCTTAGCGGGATCAGGGGAGCTGTTTTTT
CDR3: CASSLAGSGELFF